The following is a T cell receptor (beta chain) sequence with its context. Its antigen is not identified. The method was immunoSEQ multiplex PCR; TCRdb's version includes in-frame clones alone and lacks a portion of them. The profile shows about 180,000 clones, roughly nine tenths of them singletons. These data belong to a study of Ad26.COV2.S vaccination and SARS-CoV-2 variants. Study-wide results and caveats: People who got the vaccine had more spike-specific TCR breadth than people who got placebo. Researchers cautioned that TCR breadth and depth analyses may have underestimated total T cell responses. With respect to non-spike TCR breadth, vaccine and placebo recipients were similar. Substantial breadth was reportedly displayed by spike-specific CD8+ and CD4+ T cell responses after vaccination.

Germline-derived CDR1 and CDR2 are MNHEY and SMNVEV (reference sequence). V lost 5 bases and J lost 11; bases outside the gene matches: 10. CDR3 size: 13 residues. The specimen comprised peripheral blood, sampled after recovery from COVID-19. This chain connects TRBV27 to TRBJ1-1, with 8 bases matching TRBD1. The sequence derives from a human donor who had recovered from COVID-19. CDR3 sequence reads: CASSGQGTGPAFF. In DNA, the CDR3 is TGTGCCAGCAGTGGACAGGGTACCGGGCCGGCTTTCTTT.